The 27 T cell receptor beta chains given below trace back to one sample, sequenced in a study of T cell responses to AZD1222 COVID-19 vaccine. Profiled with immunoSEQ multiplex PCR; TCRdb holds only in-frame clones, not every one. The sample yields 60,000 or so clones, approximately 80% seen once. Material: peripheral blood, obtained on day 0 of AZD1222 vaccination. The source of these receptors is an adult in good health.

In DNA, the CDR3 is TGTGCCAGCAGCCTAGGGGCGGGAGCATGGGTTAATGAGCAGTTCTTC. Amino acid sequence: CASSLGAGAWVNEQFF. The chain is built from TRBV7-2 and TRBJ2-1, with 7 bases matching TRBD2. This CDR3 has 16 residues. V shed 5 bases and J 7 bases; nucleotides not matched to a gene: 14. Germline V gene lookup returns CDR1 SGHTA and CDR2 FQGNSA. The whole variable domain, remainder taken from reference TRBV7-2 and TRBJ2-1, is GAGVSQSPSNKVTEKGKDVELRCDPISGHTALYWYRQSLGQGLEFLIYFQGNSAPDKSGLPSDRFSAERTGGSVSTLTIQRTQQEDSAVYLCASSLGAGAWVNEQFFGPGTRLTVL.

V is TRBV7-8 and J is TRBJ2-7, with 7 bases that match TRBD2. J was trimmed by 1 base and V by 4 bases; bases with no gene match: 10. The germline gives CDR1 SGHVS, CDR2 FQNEAQ. The CDR3 contains 16 residues. CDR3 sequence: CASSYARTRISYEQYF. The CDR3 DNA is TGTGCCAGCAGCTATGCCCGGACTAGGATTTCCTACGAGCAGTACTTC.

This chain connects TRBV7-9 to TRBJ2-5; 7 bases line up with TRBD1. This CDR3 contains 14 residues. The J segment lost 2 bases and the V segment lost 1 base, leaving 1 base of the junction unmatched. Germline values: CDR1 SEHNR, CDR2 FQNEAQ (reference sequence). The CDR3 DNA is TGTGCCAGCAGCTTAGGGACAGGACAAGAGACCCAGTACTTC. It codes for CASSLGTGQETQYF. Drawing the rest from reference TRBV7-9 and TRBJ2-5, the complete variable domain is DTGVSQNPRHKITKRGQNVTFRCDPISEHNRLYWYRQTLGQGPEFLTYFQNEAQLEKSRLLSDRFSAERPKGSFSTLEIQRTEQGDSAMYLCASSLGTGQETQYFGPGTRLLVL.

The sample holds a few counts of this clone. This chain connects TRBV7-2 to TRBJ2-7; a weak D match, TRBD2 (6 bases). The CDR3 spans 14 residues. Germline CDR1 SGHTA, CDR2 FQGNSA. Trimming took off 4 bases at V and 2 bases at J, with 12 bases between the two ends. The CDR3 region has the DNA TGTGCCAGCAGCTCCCAGGGAGGCCCCTACGAGCAGTACTTC. Translation gives CASSSQGGPYEQYF.

This sequence joins TRBV5-1 and TRBJ2-7; a possible D gene is TRBD1 (6 bases). The V and J ends lost 1 base and 6 bases respectively, with 14 bases between them. Germline loops: CDR1 SGHRS, CDR2 YFSETQ. CDR3 length: 14 amino acids. CDR3 DNA sequence: TGCGCCAGCAGCTTGTATACAGGGTTGGGCGAGCAGTACTTC. Protein sequence: CASSLYTGLGEQYF. The full variable domain, its missing parts supplied by reference TRBV5-1 and TRBJ2-7, is KAGVTQTPRYLIKTRGQQVTLSCSPISGHRSVSWYQQTPGQGLQFLFEYFSETQRNKGNFPGRFSGRQFSNSRSEMNVSTLELGDSALYLCASSLYTGLGEQYFGPGTRLTVT.

The chain couples TRBV18 to TRBJ2-1; tentatively, D is TRBD1 or TRBD2 (5 bases each). V gave up 8 bases and J gave up 8 bases, with 19 bases separating them. From germline, CDR1 is KGHSH and CDR2 LQKENI. There are 14 residues in the CDR3. CDR3 loop: CASGALEGPHEQFF. The CDR3 bases are TGTGCCAGCGGGGCTCTAGAGGGGCCTCATGAGCAGTTCTTC.

With respect to this clone: At the DNA level, this CDR3 is encoded by other sequences in the same sample as well. The CDR3 sequence: CASSLGQGNSPLHF. The CDR3 nucleotides read TGTGCCAGCAGCTTGGGACAGGGGAATTCACCCCTCCACTTT. The chain links TRBV5-4 to TRBJ1-6; TRBD1 agrees at 8 bases. The germline V gene has CDR1 SGHNT and CDR2 YYREEE (reference sequence). Losses at the gene ends were 0 bases for V and 7 bases for J; bases not matched to a gene: 0. CDR3 length: 14 amino acids.

This chain uses TRBV3-1 (or the pseudogene TRBV3-2) with TRBJ2-4, with D perhaps TRBD2 (5 bases). Trimming stripped 5 bases from V and 3 bases from J, with 11 bases between. CDR1 and CDR2 (germline): LGHDT, YNNKEL (reference sequence). CDR3 size: 14 residues. The CDR3 reads CASSFREFKNIQYF. CDR3 sequence (DNA): TGTGCCAGCAGCTTTAGGGAGTTCAAAAACATTCAGTACTTC.

This chain connects TRBV19 to TRBJ2-5; D perhaps matches TRBD2 (7 bases). Trimming removed 5 bases at V and 5 bases at J, with 15 bases between. The CDR3 consists of 14 residues. The germline gives CDR1 LNHDA, CDR2 SQIVND (reference sequence). Here the CDR3 DNA reads TGTGCCAGTAGTCCGGGGGGCCTTCAGGAGACCCAGTACTTC. Encoded protein: CASSPGGLQETQYF.

DNA of the CDR3: TGTGCCAGCAGTCCGATGGTCGGAAACACCATATATTTT. Its translation: CASSPMVGNTIYF. The rearrangement links TRBV12-3 or TRBV12-4 to TRBJ1-3, with D uncertain. There are 13 residues in the CDR3. V lost 5 bases, J lost 4 bases, and 9 bases lay in between.

The rearrangement joins TRBV7-9 to TRBJ2-1; no clear D. In germline, CDR1 is SEHNR, CDR2 FQNEAQ (reference sequence). The CDR3 runs 10 residues. Trimming stripped 5 bases from V and 7 bases from J, with 3 bases between. CDR3 sequence (DNA): TGTGCCAGCAGCCAGAATGAGCAGTTCTTC. It codes for CASSQNEQFF.

The chain carries TRBV12-3 or TRBV12-4 and TRBJ1-6, with TRBD1 as a possible D gene (5 bases). Deletions cut 4 bases from V and 14 bases from J, with 12 bases between. The length of the CDR3 is 12 residues. In DNA form, the CDR3 reads TGTGCCAGCAGTTACCTCGGGGGGACCCTCCACTTT. Its protein is CASSYLGGTLHF.

This clone occurred a few times. The rearrangement links TRBV7-2 to TRBJ2-5; perhaps TRBD2 as D (6 bases). V lost 5 bases to trimming and J lost 2 bases, with 15 bases between them. This CDR3 comprises 15 residues. Germline CDR1 reads SGHTA; CDR2 reads FQGNSA. The CDR3 bases are TGTGCCAGCAGCCCGGCCGGGACTCCACAAGAGACCCAGTACTTC. This encodes CASSPAGTPQETQYF.

A single count supports this clone. J is TRBJ2-6 and V is TRBV23-1; 7 positions match TRBD2. TRBV23-1 is marked as an open reading frame, function uncertain. The CDR3 has 20 amino acids. The J segment lost 0 bases and the V segment lost 0 bases, leaving 11 bases of the junction unmatched. The CDR3 spells CASSQSRGGNRRSGANVLTF. The CDR3 nucleotides are TGCGCCAGCAGTCAATCGAGGGGAGGGAACAGGCGCTCTGGGGCCAACGTCCTGACTTTC.

The chain employs TRBV10-3 and TRBJ2-1, with D perhaps matching TRBD1 (5 bases). The V end was cut by 4 bases, the J end by 6 bases, with 13 bases between. The CDR3 is 14 residues long. Germline CDR1 reads ENHRY; CDR2 reads SYGVKD. CDR3 in amino acids: CAISAPPRANEQFF. CDR3 DNA sequence: TGTGCCATCAGTGCTCCCCCCAGGGCCAATGAGCAGTTCTTC.

The rearrangement links TRBV28 to TRBJ2-5; a weak D match, TRBD1 (6 bases). The V and J ends lost 6 bases and 3 bases respectively, with 14 bases between them. Germline CDR1 and CDR2: MDHEN and SYDVKM. The CDR3 has 14 residues. Here the CDR3 DNA reads TGTGCCAGCAGCTCCGGGACACAGAAAGAGACCCAGTACTTC. It encodes CASSSGTQKETQYF.

V is TRBV5-8 and J is TRBJ1-5; no clear D gene. V lost 5 bases to trimming and J lost 0 bases, with 15 bases between them. Germline CDR1 and CDR2: SGHTS and YDEGEE. The CDR3 sequence is 16 residues long. CDR3 region: CASSGGSTYSNQPQHF. In nucleotides, the CDR3 is TGTGCCAGCAGTGGCGGGTCCACCTATAGCAATCAGCCCCAGCATTTT.

The gene calls are TRBV5-1 and TRBJ2-2, with 11 bases lining up with TRBD2. Germline V lookup: CDR1 SGHRS, CDR2 YFSETQ. J was trimmed by 3 bases and V by 1 base; bases with no gene match: 2. CDR3 size: 16 residues. CDR3 protein: CASSLSSGRDTGELFF. CDR3 in DNA: TGCGCCAGCAGCTTGAGTAGCGGGAGGGACACCGGGGAGCTGTTTTTT.

V usage is TRBV9 and J usage is TRBJ2-2; D is unresolved. The CDR3 extends over 14 amino acids. Deletions cut 0 bases from V and 3 bases from J, with 6 bases between. Germline V gives CDR1 SGDLS, CDR2 YYNGEE. The CDR3 DNA reads as TGTGCCAGCAGCGTAGGTTCCGACACCGGGGAGCTGTTTTTT. This gives the protein CASSVGSDTGELFF.

J is TRBJ2-3 and V is TRBV6-5, with D uncertain. The V gene lost 2 bases and the J gene lost 1 base, with 13 bases spanning the gap. Germline V CDR1 and CDR2: MNHEY, SVGAGI. The CDR3 extends over 16 amino acids. CDR3 loop: CASSYGSDGGTDTQYF. In DNA form, the CDR3 reads TGTGCCAGCAGTTACGGGTCGGATGGAGGCACAGATACGCAGTATTTT.

The gene calls are TRBV12-5 and TRBJ2-1; 7 bases are a match to TRBD2. With V trimmed by 2 bases and J by 15 bases, 10 bases remained unmatched. Per the germline V gene, CDR1 is LGHNT and CDR2 is FRNRAP. This CDR3 is built from 13 residues. The CDR3 DNA is TGTGCTAGTGGTTTGTATAGGACTAGGGAGAGGTTCTTC. Protein product: CASGLYRTRERFF.

CDR3 sequence reads: CASSQSGGSFGNTIYF. DNA for the CDR3: TGCGCCAGCAGCCAATCAGGGGGCAGTTTTGGAAACACCATATATTTT. The chain recombines TRBV4-1 with TRBJ1-3, with 8 positions matching TRBD1. V dropped 2 bases and J dropped 3; count of bases not matched to a gene: 6. Germline CDR1 MGHRA, CDR2 YSYEKL. The CDR3 runs 16 residues.

This clone showed up just a few times. The CDR3 spells CASSSMYQGLNTGELFF. CDR3 coding DNA: TGTGCCAGCAGCTCTATGTACCAGGGTTTGAACACCGGGGAGCTGTTTTTT. This chain connects TRBV7-9 to TRBJ2-2; possibly TRBD1 for D (5 bases). Germline loops: CDR1 SEHNR, CDR2 FQNEAQ (reference sequence). The CDR3 spans 17 residues. Trimming took off 4 bases at V and 1 base at J, with 16 bases between the two ends.

The chain carries TRBV27 and TRBJ2-3; D remains ambiguous. Germline V gene data show CDR1 as MNHEY and CDR2 as SMNVEV (reference sequence). The CDR3 has 12 amino acids. With 2 bases removed from V and 4 bases from J, the gap between germline ends came to 4 bases. This CDR3 is CASSLTSDTQYF. In DNA form, the CDR3 reads TGTGCCAGCAGTTTAACGTCAGATACGCAGTATTTT.

The chain couples TRBV11-2 to TRBJ2-7; D is ambiguous. The CDR3 is made up of 14 amino acids. CDR1 and CDR2 (germline): SGHAT, FQNNGV. V was shortened by 1 base and J by 3 bases, with 10 bases between the two germline ends. The CDR3 region has the DNA TGTGCCAGCAGCTTAGGGCAGGTCGGCTACGAGCAGTACGTC. As protein: CASSLGQVGYEQYV.

This rearrangement joins TRBV7-2 to TRBJ2-3; tentatively, D is TRBD1 (5 bases). The CDR3 runs 10 residues. Germline CDR1 reads SGHTA; CDR2 reads FQGNSA. V was trimmed by 7 bases and J by 7 bases, leaving 6 bases between them. The CDR3 region is CASKGYTQYF. In DNA form, the CDR3 reads TGTGCCAGCAAGGGGTATACGCAGTATTTT.

The V and J genes are TRBV5-1 and TRBJ1-2, with 9 bases lining up with TRBD1. Germline loops: CDR1 SGHRS, CDR2 YFSETQ. Unmatched junction bases numbered 11, after V lost 4 bases and J lost 1 base. This CDR3 is 17 amino acids long. CDR3 sequence: CASSVTGGAKNNYGYTF. The CDR3 DNA reads as TGCGCCAGCAGCGTCACAGGGGGCGCAAAGAATAACTATGGCTACACCTTC.